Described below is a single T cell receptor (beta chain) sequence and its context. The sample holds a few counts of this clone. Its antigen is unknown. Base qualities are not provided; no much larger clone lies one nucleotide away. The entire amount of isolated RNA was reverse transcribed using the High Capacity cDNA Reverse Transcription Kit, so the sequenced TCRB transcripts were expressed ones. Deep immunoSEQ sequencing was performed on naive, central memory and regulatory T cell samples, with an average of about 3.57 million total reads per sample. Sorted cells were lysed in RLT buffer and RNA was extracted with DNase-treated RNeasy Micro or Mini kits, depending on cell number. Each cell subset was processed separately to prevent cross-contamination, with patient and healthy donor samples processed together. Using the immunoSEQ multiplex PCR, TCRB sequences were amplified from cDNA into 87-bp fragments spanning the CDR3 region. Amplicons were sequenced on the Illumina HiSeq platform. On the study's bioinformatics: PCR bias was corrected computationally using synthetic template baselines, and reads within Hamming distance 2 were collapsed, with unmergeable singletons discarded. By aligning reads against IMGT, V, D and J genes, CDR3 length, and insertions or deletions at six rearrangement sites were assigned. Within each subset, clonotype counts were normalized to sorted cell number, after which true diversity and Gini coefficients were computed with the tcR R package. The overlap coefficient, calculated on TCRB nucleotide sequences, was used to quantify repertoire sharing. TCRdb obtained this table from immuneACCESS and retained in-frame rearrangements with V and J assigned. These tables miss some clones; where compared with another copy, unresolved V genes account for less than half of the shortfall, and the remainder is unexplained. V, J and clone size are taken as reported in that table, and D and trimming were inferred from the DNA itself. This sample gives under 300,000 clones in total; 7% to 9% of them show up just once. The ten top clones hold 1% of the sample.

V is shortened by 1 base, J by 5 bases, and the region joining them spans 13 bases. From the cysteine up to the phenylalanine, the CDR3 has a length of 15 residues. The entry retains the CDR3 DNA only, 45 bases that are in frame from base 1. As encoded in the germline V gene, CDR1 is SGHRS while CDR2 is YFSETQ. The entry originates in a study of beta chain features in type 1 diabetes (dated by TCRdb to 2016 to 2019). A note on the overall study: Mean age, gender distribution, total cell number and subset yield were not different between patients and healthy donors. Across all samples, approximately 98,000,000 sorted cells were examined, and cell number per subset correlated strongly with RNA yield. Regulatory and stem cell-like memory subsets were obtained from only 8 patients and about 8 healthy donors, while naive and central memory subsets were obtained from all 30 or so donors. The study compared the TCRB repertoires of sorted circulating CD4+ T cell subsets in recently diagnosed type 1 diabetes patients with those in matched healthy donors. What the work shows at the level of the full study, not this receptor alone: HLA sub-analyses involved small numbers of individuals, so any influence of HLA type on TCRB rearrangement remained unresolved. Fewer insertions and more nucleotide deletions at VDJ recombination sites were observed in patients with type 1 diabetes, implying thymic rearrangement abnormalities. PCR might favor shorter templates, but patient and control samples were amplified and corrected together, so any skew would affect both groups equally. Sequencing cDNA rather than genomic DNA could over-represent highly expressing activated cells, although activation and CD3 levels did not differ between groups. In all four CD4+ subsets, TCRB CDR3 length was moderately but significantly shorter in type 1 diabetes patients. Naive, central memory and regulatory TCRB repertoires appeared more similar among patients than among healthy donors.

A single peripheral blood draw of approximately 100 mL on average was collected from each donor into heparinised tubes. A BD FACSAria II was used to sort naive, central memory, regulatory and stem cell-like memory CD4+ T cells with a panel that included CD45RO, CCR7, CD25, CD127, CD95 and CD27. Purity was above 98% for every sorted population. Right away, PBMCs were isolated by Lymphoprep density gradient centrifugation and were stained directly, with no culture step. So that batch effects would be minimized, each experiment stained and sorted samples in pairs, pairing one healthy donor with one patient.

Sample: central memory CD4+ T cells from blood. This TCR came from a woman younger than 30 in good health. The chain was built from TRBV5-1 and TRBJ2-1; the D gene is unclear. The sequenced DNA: TGCGCCAGCAGCTTGACGGGTAGGGAAGACAATGAGCAGTTCTTC. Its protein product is CASSLTGREDNEQFF.